This is a list of T cell receptor beta chains from one sample in a study of OX40 agonist ivuxolimab in advanced cancers. The table came from immunoSEQ multiplex PCR; TCRdb's copy has only in-frame clones and leaves some out. The table lists some 98,000 clones, around 94% of them singletons. The sequences come from CD4+ or CD8+ T cells sorted from blood, collected in a trial of the OX40 agonist ivuxolimab. All receptors come from an adult with an advanced solid tumor such as melanoma, head and neck, liver or kidney cancer. Both conserved end residues are part of each CDR3. The D gene is left open where the match is weak. Some rows have no size entry. The others give once, few or many, or a class for an expanded clone.

size	V	length	J	D	CDR3	DNA
-	TRBV5-6	14	TRBJ1-3	-	CASSLVGAGNTIYF	TGTGCCAGCAGCTTAGTAGGGGCTGGAAACACCATATATTTT
-	TRBV2	13	TRBJ1-2	-	CASRTDWDYGYTF	TGTGCCAGCCGCACCGACTGGGATTATGGCTACACCTTC
-	TRBV15	16	TRBJ2-3	-	CATSRVRVVNTDTQYF	TGTGCCACCAGCAGAGTTAGGGTAGTGAACACAGATACGCAGTATTTT
-	TRBV28	13	TRBJ1-5	TRBD1	CATTGETYQPQHF	TGTGCCACAACAGGGGAGACTTATCAGCCCCAGCATTTT
-	TRBV15	14	TRBJ2-1	TRBD2	CATSRGLAGEEQFF	TGTGCCACCAGCAGAGGTCTAGCGGGAGAGGAGCAGTTCTTC
-	TRBV28	16	TRBJ1-4	-	CASRAPPGTEGEKLFF	TGTGCCAGCAGAGCACCCCCAGGGACGGAGGGGGAAAAACTGTTTTTT
-	TRBV30	13	TRBJ1-1	-	CAWSVLTNTEAFF	TGTGCCTGGAGTGTACTAACGAACACTGAAGCTTTCTTT
once	TRBV28	14	TRBJ2-7	TRBD1	CASSPGQGGYEQYF	TGTGCCAGCAGCCCGGGACAGGGGGGCTACGAGCAGTACTTC
-	TRBV6-5	14	TRBJ2-1	TRBD2	CASMLAGRYNEQFF	TGTGCCAGCATGCTAGCGGGACGTTACAATGAGCAGTTCTTC
-	TRBV6-4	13	TRBJ2-2	-	CASSATNTGELFF	TGTGCCAGCAGCGCGACTAACACCGGGGAGCTGTTTTTT
-	TRBV6-5	15	TRBJ1-6	-	CASTRLEGKDSPLHF	TGTGCCAGCACCCGCCTTGAGGGAAAGGATTCACCCCTCCACTTT
-	TRBV5-1	17	TRBJ1-6	-	CASSLGPLSVTNSPLHF	TGCGCCAGCAGCTTGGGTCCCTTGAGTGTTACTAATTCACCCCTCCACTTT
-	TRBV7-2	17	TRBJ1-6	-	CASSLGPYLSGNSPLHF	TGTGCCAGCAGCCTCGGACCGTACCTTAGTGGGAATTCACCCCTCCACTTT
-	TRBV6-5	16	TRBJ2-1	-	CASSYQPSARSYEQFF	TGTGCCAGCAGTTACCAACCTAGCGCTCGCTCCTATGAGCAGTTCTTC
-	TRBV2	12	TRBJ1-2	-	CASTLGYRGYTF	TGTGCCAGCACGTTGGGGTACCGTGGCTACACCTTC
-	TRBV6-1	14	TRBJ2-7	-	CASSEDGLSYEQYF	TGTGCCAGCAGTGAAGACGGCTTGTCCTACGAGCAGTACTTC
-	TRBV28	15	TRBJ2-1	-	CASSLVARGRNEQFF	TGTGCCAGCAGTTTAGTGGCCAGGGGTCGTAATGAGCAGTTCTTC
-	TRBV29-1	15	TRBJ2-1	TRBD1	CSVVFANRGLNEQFF	TGCAGCGTTGTATTCGCGAACAGGGGGCTCAATGAGCAGTTCTTC
-	TRBV6-5	16	TRBJ1-4	TRBD1	CASSFSWTGVNEKLFF	TGTGCCAGCAGTTTCTCTTGGACAGGGGTTAATGAAAAACTGTTTTTT
-	TRBV23-1	12	TRBJ2-3	-	CATGLLTDTQYF	TGCGCGACCGGCCTCCTCACAGATACGCAGTATTTT
-	TRBV5-1	18	TRBJ2-5	TRBD1	CASSRRYRGTGGQETQYF	TGCGCCAGCAGCCGACGGTATAGAGGGACAGGAGGGCAAGAGACCCAGTACTTC
-	TRBV9	16	TRBJ1-3	-	CASSTFTGPSGNTIYF	TGTGCCAGCAGCACCTTTACAGGTCCCTCTGGAAACACCATATATTTT
-	TRBV11-2	18	TRBJ1-4	-	CASSFFKGLGGRGEKLFF	TGTGCCAGCAGCTTTTTTAAGGGTTTGGGGGGCCGAGGGGAAAAACTGTTTTTT
once	TRBV19	14	TRBJ1-1	-	CASYGWGRGTEAFF	TGTGCCAGCTATGGGTGGGGTCGGGGGACTGAAGCTTTCTTT
-	TRBV30	12	TRBJ2-7	TRBD1	CAWSRDSLNEYF	TGTGCCTGGAGTAGGGACAGCCTCAACGAGTACTTC
-	TRBV6-5	15	TRBJ1-3	-	CASRSRGNSGNTIYF	TGTGCCAGCAGATCCAGGGGAAATTCTGGAAACACCATATATTTT
-	TRBV28	15	TRBJ1-5	-	CASRIGSGTNQPQHF	TGTGCCAGCAGAATCGGATCGGGGACTAATCAGCCCCAGCATTTT
-	TRBV6-5	15	TRBJ1-1	TRBD1	CASSSTSTGGFGAFF	TGTGCCAGCAGTTCAACCTCGACAGGGGGTTTTGGAGCTTTCTTT
few	TRBV7-2	15	TRBJ2-1	-	CASTSGGSSYNEQFF	TGTGCCAGCACCTCTGGGGGGAGCTCCTACAATGAGCAGTTCTTC
-	TRBV7-2	15	TRBJ2-3	-	CASSPTGSSTDTQYF	TGTGCCAGCAGCCCAACAGGTTCTAGCACGGATACGCAGTATTTT
-	TRBV29-1	14	TRBJ2-3	TRBD1	CSVRTGSISDTQYF	TGCAGCGTACGGACAGGTTCAATTTCAGATACGCAGTATTTT
-	TRBV5-4	15	TRBJ2-5	-	CASSLGHARQETQYF	TGTGCCAGCAGCTTGGGGCACGCACGCCAAGAGACCCAGTACTTC
-	TRBV4-3	16	TRBJ1-2	TRBD1	CASSLRDRVGDYGYTF	TGCGCCAGCAGCCTACGGGACAGGGTTGGTGACTATGGCTACACCTTC
-	TRBV6-5	15	TRBJ2-1	TRBD2	CASSYSLAGGREQFF	TGTGCCAGCAGTTACTCTCTAGCGGGAGGACGGGAGCAGTTCTTC
-	TRBV19	15	TRBJ1-5	-	CASSMEGFGNQPQHF	TGTGCCAGTAGTATGGAGGGTTTCGGCAATCAGCCCCAGCATTTT
-	TRBV18	13	TRBJ1-1	TRBD1	CASSGDRETEAFF	TGTGCCAGCTCGGGGGACAGAGAAACTGAAGCTTTCTTT
once	TRBV5-8	13	TRBJ1-5	-	CASSRAGNQPQHF	TGTGCCAGCAGTAGGGCGGGCAATCAGCCCCAGCATTTT
once	TRBV6-5	14	TRBJ1-2	TRBD1	CASSPRTGRGGYTF	TGTGCCAGCAGTCCCCGGACAGGGAGGGGTGGCTACACCTTC
-	TRBV2	13	TRBJ2-3	-	CASRAGVSDTQYF	TGTGCCAGCAGGGCCGGGGTGTCCGATACGCAGTATTTT
-	TRBV4-1	16	TRBJ1-1	TRBD1	CASSQNPGTGVAEAFF	TGCGCCAGCAGCCAAAACCCCGGGACAGGGGTGGCTGAAGCTTTCTTT
-	TRBV4-3	17	TRBJ1-1	-	CASSQEGTGRTNTEAFF	TGCGCCAGCAGCCAAGAAGGTACAGGTCGGACCAACACTGAAGCTTTCTTT
-	TRBV2	14	TRBJ2-5	TRBD1	CASSPTGGQETQYF	TGTGCCAGCAGCCCGACAGGGGGCCAAGAGACCCAGTACTTC
-	TRBV2	15	TRBJ2-1	-	CASGGGGKGHNEQFF	TGTGCCAGCGGCGGTGGGGGGAAGGGACACAATGAGCAGTTCTTC
-	TRBV6-5	12	TRBJ2-5	-	CASSRPQETQYF	TGTGCCAGCAGTCGCCCCCAAGAGACCCAGTACTTC
-	TRBV7-6	16	TRBJ2-2	TRBD2	CASSPNWRGGPGELFF	TGTGCCAGCAGCCCTAACTGGCGGGGGGGCCCCGGGGAGCTGTTTTTT
-	TRBV9	15	TRBJ2-1	TRBD2	CASSEGLAVYNEQFF	TGTGCCAGCAGCGAAGGACTAGCGGTATACAATGAGCAGTTCTTC
once	TRBV7-3	13	TRBJ1-2	-	CASSGDQYHGYTF	TGTGCCAGCAGCGGGGATCAATATCACGGCTACACCTTC
-	TRBV13	14	TRBJ2-1	-	CASSLTRENNEQFF	TGTGCCAGCAGCTTGACTAGGGAGAACAATGAGCAGTTCTTC
-	TRBV11-1	12	TRBJ2-3	-	CASSPWTDTQYF	TGTGCCAGCAGCCCCTGGACAGATACGCAGTATTTT
-	TRBV19	16	TRBJ2-1	-	CASSILASAGKGEQFF	TGTGCCAGTAGTATACTTGCTAGCGCGGGCAAGGGTGAGCAGTTCTTC